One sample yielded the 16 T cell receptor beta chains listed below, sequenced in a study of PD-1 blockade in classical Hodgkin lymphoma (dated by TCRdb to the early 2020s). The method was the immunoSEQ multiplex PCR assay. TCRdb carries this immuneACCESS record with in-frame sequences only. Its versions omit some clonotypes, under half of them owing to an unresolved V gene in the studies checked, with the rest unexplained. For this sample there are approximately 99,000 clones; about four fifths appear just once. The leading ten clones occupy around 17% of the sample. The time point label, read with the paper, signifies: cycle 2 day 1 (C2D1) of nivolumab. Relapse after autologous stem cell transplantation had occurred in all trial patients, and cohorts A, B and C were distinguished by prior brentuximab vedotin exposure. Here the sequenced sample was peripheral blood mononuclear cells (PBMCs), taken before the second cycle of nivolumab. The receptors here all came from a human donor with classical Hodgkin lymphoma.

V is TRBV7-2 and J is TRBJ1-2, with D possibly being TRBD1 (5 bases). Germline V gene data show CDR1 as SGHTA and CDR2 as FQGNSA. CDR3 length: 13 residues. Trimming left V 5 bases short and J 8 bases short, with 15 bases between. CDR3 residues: CASSPPGGYGYTF. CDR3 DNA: TGTGCCAGCAGCCCCCCCGGGGGGTACGGCTACACCTTC.

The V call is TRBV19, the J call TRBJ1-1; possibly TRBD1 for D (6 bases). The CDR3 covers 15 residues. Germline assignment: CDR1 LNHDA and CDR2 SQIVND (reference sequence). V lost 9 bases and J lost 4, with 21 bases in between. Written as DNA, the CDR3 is TGTGCCAGCGCTAGAACGGACAGTTGGGTCACTGAAGCTTTCTTT. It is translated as CASARTDSWVTEAFF.

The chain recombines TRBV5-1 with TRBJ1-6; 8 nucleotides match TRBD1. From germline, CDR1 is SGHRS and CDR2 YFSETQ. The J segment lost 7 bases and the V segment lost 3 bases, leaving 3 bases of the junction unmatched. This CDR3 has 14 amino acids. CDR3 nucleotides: TGCGCCAGCAGCTCGGGACAGGCGAATTCACCCCTCCACTTT. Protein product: CASSSGQANSPLHF.

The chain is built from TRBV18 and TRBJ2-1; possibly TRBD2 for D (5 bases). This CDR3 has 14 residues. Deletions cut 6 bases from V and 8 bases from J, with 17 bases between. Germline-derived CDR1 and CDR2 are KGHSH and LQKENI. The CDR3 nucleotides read TGTGCCAGCTCCCCGAACTTGGAGGCAGATGAGCAGTTCTTC. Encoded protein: CASSPNLEADEQFF.

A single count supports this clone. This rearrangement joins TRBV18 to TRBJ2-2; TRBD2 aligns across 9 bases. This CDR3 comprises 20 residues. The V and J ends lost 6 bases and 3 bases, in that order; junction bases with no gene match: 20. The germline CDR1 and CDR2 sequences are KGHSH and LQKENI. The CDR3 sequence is CASSPRNPFSGGGDTGELFF. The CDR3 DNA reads TGTGCCAGCTCGCCCCGGAACCCGTTTAGCGGGGGCGGGGACACCGGGGAGCTGTTTTTT.

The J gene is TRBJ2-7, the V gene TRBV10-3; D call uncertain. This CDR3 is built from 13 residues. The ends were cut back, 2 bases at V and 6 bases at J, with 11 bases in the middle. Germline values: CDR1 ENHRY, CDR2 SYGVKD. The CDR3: CAISETTMGEQYF. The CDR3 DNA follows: TGTGCCATCAGTGAGACCACGATGGGCGAGCAGTACTTC.

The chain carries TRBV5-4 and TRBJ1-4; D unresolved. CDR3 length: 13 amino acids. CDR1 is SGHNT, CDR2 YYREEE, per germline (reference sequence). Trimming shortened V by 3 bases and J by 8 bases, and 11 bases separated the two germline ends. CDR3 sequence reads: CASSWVPQEKLFF. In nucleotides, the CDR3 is TGTGCCAGCAGCTGGGTTCCCCAGGAAAAACTGTTTTTT.

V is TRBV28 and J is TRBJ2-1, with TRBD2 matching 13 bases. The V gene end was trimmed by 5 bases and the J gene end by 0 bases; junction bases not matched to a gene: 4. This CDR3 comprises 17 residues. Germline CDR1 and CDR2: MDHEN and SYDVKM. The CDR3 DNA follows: TGTGCCAGCAGTCCCTGGACTAGCGGGAGCTCCTACAATGAGCAGTTCTTC. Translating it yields CASSPWTSGSSYNEQFF.

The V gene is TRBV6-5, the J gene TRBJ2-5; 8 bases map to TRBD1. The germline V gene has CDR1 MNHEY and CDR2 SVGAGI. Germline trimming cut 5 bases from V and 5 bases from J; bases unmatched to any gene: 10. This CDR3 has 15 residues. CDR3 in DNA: TGTGCCAGCAGTCCCCGACAGGGGTTGCGTGAGACCCAGTACTTC. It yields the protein CASSPRQGLRETQYF.

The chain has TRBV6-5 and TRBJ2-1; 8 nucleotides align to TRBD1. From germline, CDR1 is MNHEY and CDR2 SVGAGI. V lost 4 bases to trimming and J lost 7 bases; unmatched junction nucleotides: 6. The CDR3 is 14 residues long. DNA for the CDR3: TGTGCCAGCAGTTTAAGAAACAGGGGGAATGAGCAGTTCTTC. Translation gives CASSLRNRGNEQFF.

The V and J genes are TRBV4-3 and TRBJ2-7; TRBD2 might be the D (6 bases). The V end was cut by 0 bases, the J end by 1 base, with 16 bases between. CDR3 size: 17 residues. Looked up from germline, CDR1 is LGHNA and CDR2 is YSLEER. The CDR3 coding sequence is TGCGCCAGCAGCCAAGATTCGGAGGGAGCTATTTCCTACGAGCAGTACTTC. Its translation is CASSQDSEGAISYEQYF.

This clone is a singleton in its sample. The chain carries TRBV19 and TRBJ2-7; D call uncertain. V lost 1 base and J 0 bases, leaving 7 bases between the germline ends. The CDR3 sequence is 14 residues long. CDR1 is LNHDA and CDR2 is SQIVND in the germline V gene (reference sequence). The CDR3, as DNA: TGTGCCAGTAGTATAGGTGGGAACTCCTACGAGCAGTACTTC. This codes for CASSIGGNSYEQYF.

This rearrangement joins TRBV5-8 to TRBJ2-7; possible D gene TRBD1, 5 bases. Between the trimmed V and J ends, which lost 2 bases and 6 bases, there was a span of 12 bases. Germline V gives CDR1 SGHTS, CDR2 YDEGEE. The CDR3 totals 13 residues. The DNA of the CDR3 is TGTGCCAGCAGCTTACCCCAGGGTGCCGAGCAGTACTTC. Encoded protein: CASSLPQGAEQYF.

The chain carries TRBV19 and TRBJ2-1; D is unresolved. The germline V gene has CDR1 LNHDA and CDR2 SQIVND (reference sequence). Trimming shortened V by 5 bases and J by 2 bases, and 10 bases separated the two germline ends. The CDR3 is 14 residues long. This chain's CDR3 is CASSPVNTYNEQFF. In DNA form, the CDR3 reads TGTGCCAGTAGTCCTGTCAACACCTACAATGAGCAGTTCTTC.

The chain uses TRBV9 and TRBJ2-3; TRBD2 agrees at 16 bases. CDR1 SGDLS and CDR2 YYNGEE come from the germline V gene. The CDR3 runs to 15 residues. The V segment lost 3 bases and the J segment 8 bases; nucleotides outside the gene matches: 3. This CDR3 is CASSGGLAGGSTQYF. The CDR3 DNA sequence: TGTGCCAGCAGCGGGGGACTAGCGGGAGGGAGTACGCAGTATTTT.

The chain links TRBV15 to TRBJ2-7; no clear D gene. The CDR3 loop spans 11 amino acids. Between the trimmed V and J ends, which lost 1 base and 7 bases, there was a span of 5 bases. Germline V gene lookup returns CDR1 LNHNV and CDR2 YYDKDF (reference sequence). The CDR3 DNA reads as TGTGCCACCAGCAGAGTGGGAGAGCAGTACTTC. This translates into CATSRVGEQYF.